One and the same sample provided the 31 T cell receptor beta chains below, sequenced in a study of regulatory T cells in long-lasting Graves disease. The TCR beta library used iRepertoire HTBI primers with Arm-PCR amplification of CDR3. TCRdb used MiXCR to reprocess the multiplex PCR reads, holding one entry per CDR3 protein. This sample has a few hundred thousand distinct CDR3 sequences, with approximately 15% found just once. Time point here: newly diagnosed GD, antithyroid drugs for less than 3 months. Making the TCR library involved RNA that had been extracted from PBMCs. These data also formed part of another study, on T cells in Graves' hyperthyroidism and ophthalmopathy.

The specimen comprised peripheral blood mononuclear cells (PBMCs), sampled at new diagnosis, from a patient treated with antithyroid drugs. Receptor source: a man aged 40-49 years with Graves disease.

The table lists this clonotype with a few counts. The chain links TRBV5-1 to TRBJ2-2, with D unresolved. Germline CDR1 SGHRS, CDR2 YFSETQ. The CDR3 extends over 15 amino acids. V was clipped by 1 base and J by 2 bases, with 9 bases between them. The CDR3 nucleotides are TGCGCCAGCAGCTTGTCGTATCCCAACACCGGGGAGCTGTTTTTT. This sequence encodes CASSLSYPNTGELFF.

This clonotype was seen a few times. The junction departs from germline at one end; a sequencing error may be responsible. The genes are TRBV3-1 and TRBJ1-1; 7 bases line up with TRBD1. CDR1 is LGHDT and CDR2 is YNNKEL in the germline V gene (reference sequence). This CDR3 is built from 14 residues. DNA for the CDR3: TGTGCCGGCAGCCAAGGGGGCGGCGTCACTGAAGCTTTCTTT. It yields the protein CAGSQGGGVTEAFF.

The chain recombines TRBV2 with TRBJ1-3; TRBD1 matches at 8 bases. The CDR3 is 16 amino acids. Losses at the gene ends were 2 bases for V and 0 bases for J; bases not matched to a gene: 3. Germline V gene sequence: CDR1 SNHLY, CDR2 FYNNEI. The CDR3 coding sequence is TGTGCCAGCAGTGAATTCAGGGGGCTCTCTGGAAACACCATATATTTT. This translates into CASSEFRGLSGNTIYF.

This clonotype was counted ten times or more. The V gene is TRBV11-2, the J gene TRBJ2-2, with D perhaps being TRBD1 or TRBD2 (6 bases each). In germline, CDR1 is SGHAT, CDR2 FQNNGV. The CDR3 is 16 amino acids. With 2 bases removed from V and 2 bases from J, the gap between germline ends came to 12 bases. The CDR3 sequence: CASSLSGGPNTGELFF. The DNA for the CDR3 is TGTGCCAGCAGCTTAAGTGGGGGGCCAAACACCGGGGAGCTGTTTTTT.

This clonotype was detected many times. The rearrangement joins TRBV7-2 to TRBJ1-6; D possibly corresponds to TRBD1 (6 bases). Trimming left V 1 base short and J 13 bases short, with 17 bases between. This CDR3 is built from 15 residues. Germline CDR1 SGHTA, CDR2 FQGNSA. The CDR3 region has the DNA TGTGCCAGCAGCTTAGTGTTGTCACAGGGTTCTCCCCTCCACTTT. It translates to CASSLVLSQGSPLHF.

This clonotype was picked up one time. A junction end diverges from the germline sequence, so it may reflect a read error. The V gene is TRBV19, the J gene TRBJ1-5, with D hard to call. Per germline, CDR1 LNHDA and CDR2 SQIVND (reference sequence). The CDR3 covers 13 residues. Here the CDR3 reads CASSGQKNQPQHF. CDR3 DNA: TGTGCCAGTAGTGGGCAGAAAAATCAACCCCAGCATTTT. Drawing the rest from reference TRBV19 and TRBJ1-5, the complete variable domain is DGGITQSPKYLFRKEGQNVTLSCEQNLNHDAMYWYRQDPGQGLRLIYYSQIVNDFQKGDIAEGYSVSREKKESFPLTVTSAQKNPTAFYLCASSGQKNQPQHFGDGTRLSIL.

A few counts support this clonotype. The chain has TRBV11-3 and TRBJ2-1, with TRBD2 matching 10 bases. The CDR3 sequence is 15 residues long. With V trimmed by 5 bases and J by 4 bases, 5 bases remained unmatched. Germline V CDR1 and CDR2: SGHNT, YENEEA. The CDR3 nucleotides are TGTGCCAGCAGCCCCCCGGGACTAGCGTACAATGAGCAGTTCTTC. The encoded protein is CASSPPGLAYNEQFF.

The table lists this clonotype with many counts. The chain is built from TRBV10-3 and TRBJ2-5, with D possibly TRBD1 on 6 matching bases. With 5 bases removed from V and 5 bases from J, the gap between germline ends came to 12 bases. This CDR3 has 13 residues. Germline V gene data show CDR1 as ENHRY and CDR2 as SYGVKD. CDR3 in amino acids: CAISTGLRETQYF. CDR3 nucleotide sequence: TGTGCCATCAGTACAGGGTTGCGGGAGACCCAGTACTTC.

This clonotype was observed many times. This rearrangement joins TRBV30 to TRBJ1-1; D not resolved. This CDR3 has 14 residues. Trimming took 3 bases from V and 1 from J, leaving 12 bases between them. Germline CDR1 and CDR2: GTSNPN and SVGIG (reference sequence). CDR3 sequence reads: CAWSASKANTEAFF. For the CDR3, the DNA is TGTGCCTGGAGCGCGTCTAAGGCGAACACTGAAGCTTTCTTT.

The chain links TRBV2 to TRBJ2-4; 9 nucleotides align to TRBD1. The V and J ends lost 6 bases and 0 bases, in that order; junction bases with no gene match: 9. This CDR3 has 17 amino acids. CDR1 SNHLY and CDR2 FYNNEI come from the germline V gene. CDR3 sequence reads: CASRGQGPPVAKNIQYF. The CDR3 DNA reads as TGTGCCAGCAGAGGACAGGGGCCCCCGGTAGCCAAAAACATTCAGTACTTC.

This clonotype was seen ten or more times. This sequence joins TRBV2 and TRBJ2-2; 7 bases align to TRBD1. This CDR3 comprises 14 residues. Germline V lookup: CDR1 SNHLY, CDR2 FYNNEI. After removal of 7 bases from V and 5 bases from J, the junction contained 7 bases not matched to a gene. In DNA, the CDR3 is TGTGCCAGCATCGAGGGCAGGGGGACCGGGGAGCTGTTTTTT. As protein: CASIEGRGTGELFF.

This clonotype was seen ten or more times. This sequence joins TRBV27 and TRBJ1-2; weak D call: TRBD1 (5 bases). V shed 5 bases and J shed 10 bases, with 17 bases lying between them. The CDR3 runs to 13 residues. The germline V gene has CDR1 MNHEY and CDR2 SMNVEV (reference sequence). The CDR3 region is CASSLTGRPTYTF. In DNA form, the CDR3 reads TGTGCCAGCAGTCTAACGGGACGGCCCACCTACACCTTC.

This clonotype has at least ten counts. The chain is built from TRBV19 and TRBJ2-1; 8 nucleotides agree with TRBD2. The CDR3 loop spans 16 amino acids. J lost 6 bases, V lost 1 base, and 8 bases had no gene match. From germline, CDR1 is LNHDA and CDR2 SQIVND (reference sequence). Written as DNA, the CDR3 is TGTGCCAGTAGTATAGCGCGGGGGGCAGCATTCAATGAGCAGTTCTTC. Translation gives CASSIARGAAFNEQFF. The full variable domain, rest sourced from reference TRBV19 and TRBJ2-1, is DGGITQSPKYLFRKEGQNVTLSCEQNLNHDAMYWYRQDPGQGLRLIYYSQIVNDFQKGDIAEGYSVSREKKESFPLTVTSAQKNPTAFYLCASSIARGAAFNEQFFGPGTRLTVL.

This clonotype showed up many times. This rearrangement joins TRBV11-1 to TRBJ1-1; 7 nucleotides agree with TRBD1. With 2 bases clipped from V and 5 bases from J, the junction kept 5 bases outside the gene matches. Germline CDR1 and CDR2: SGHAT and FQDESV (reference sequence). The CDR3 sequence is 14 residues long. CDR3 bases: TGTGCCAGCAGCTTAAACAGGGGTGGGACTGAAGCTTTCTTT. This gives the protein CASSLNRGGTEAFF.

A single count supports this clonotype. The chain is built from TRBV2 and TRBJ2-3, with 7 nucleotides matching TRBD2. The CDR3 runs 14 residues. Germline trimming cut 7 bases from V and 2 bases from J; bases unmatched to any gene: 6. CDR1 is SNHLY and CDR2 is FYNNEI in the germline V gene. CDR3: CASKRGESTDTQYF. CDR3 DNA: TGTGCCAGCAAGCGGGGAGAATCCACAGATACGCAGTATTTT.

V gene TRBV7-9 combines with J gene TRBJ2-7; TRBD1 agrees at 9 bases. From germline, CDR1 is SEHNR and CDR2 FQNEAQ (reference sequence). Trimming cost V 7 bases and J 0 bases; bases outside gene matches: 10. The CDR3 spans 16 residues. The DNA of the CDR3 is TGTGCCAGCATTAAAGGATTGGGACAGGGCTCCTACGAGCAGTACTTC. Residues: CASIKGLGQGSYEQYF.

This clonotype was observed many times. The chain recombines TRBV20-1 with TRBJ2-5; D is unclear. The germline CDR1 and CDR2 sequences are DFQATT and SNEGSKA (reference sequence). V was trimmed by 4 bases and J by 0 bases, leaving 6 bases between them. The CDR3 loop spans 12 amino acids. The CDR3 DNA sequence: TGCAGTGCTAATATGTACCAAGAGACCCAGTACTTC. Amino acid sequence: CSANMYQETQYF.

This clonotype has a count of ten or more. This chain joins TRBV3-1 and TRBJ2-7; tentatively, D is TRBD1 (5 bases). The CDR3 extends over 14 amino acids. The V gene lost 2 bases and the J gene lost 2 bases, with 10 bases spanning the gap. Germline V gives CDR1 LGHDT, CDR2 YNNKEL (reference sequence). In nucleotides, the CDR3 is TGTGCCAGCAGCCAAAGGCAGGGCGCCTACGAGCAGTACTTC. It is translated as CASSQRQGAYEQYF.

This clonotype appeared many times. This chain uses TRBV30 with TRBJ2-6, with D maybe TRBD1 (6 bases). CDR3 length: 19 amino acids. The germline V gene has CDR1 GTSNPN and CDR2 SVGIG (reference sequence). Trimming left V 2 bases short and J 0 bases short, with 20 bases between. DNA of the CDR3: TGTGCCTGGAGTCTATGGCAGGGGACCTCCTTCTCTGGGGCCAACGTCCTGACTTTC. Translating it yields CAWSLWQGTSFSGANVLTF.

This clonotype has only a few counts. This sequence joins TRBV19 and TRBJ1-1; D is uncertain. Germline V gene sequence: CDR1 LNHDA, CDR2 SQIVND (reference sequence). There are 14 residues in the CDR3. V was pared by 4 bases and J by 1 base, with 10 bases between. CDR3 DNA sequence: TGTGCCAGTAGTACAACAGCGGGGAACACTGAAGCTTTCTTT. Translated: CASSTTAGNTEAFF.

This clonotype has just a few counts. A much larger clone differs by one base, so this may be a read error. The V call is TRBV4-1, the J call TRBJ1-1; tentative D call: TRBD1 (5 bases). Per the germline V gene, CDR1 is MGHRA and CDR2 is YSYEKL. This CDR3 comprises 14 residues. The CDR3: CASGQFRVSTEAFF. The CDR3 DNA reads TGCGCCAGCGGCCAATTCAGGGTGAGTACTGAAGCTTTCTTT.

This clonotype was observed once. The rearrangement links TRBV20-1 to TRBJ1-1; D possibly corresponds to TRBD1 (5 bases). The V gene lost 5 bases and the J gene lost 5 bases, with 18 bases spanning the gap. The CDR3 consists of 14 residues. Germline loops: CDR1 DFQATT, CDR2 SNEGSKA (reference sequence). The CDR3 coding sequence is TGCAGTGCTCAAGCCTCAGGGTGGGAGACTGAAGCTTTCTTT. It codes for CSAQASGWETEAFF.

This chain links TRBV30 with TRBJ2-2, with D tentatively TRBD2 (7 bases). The V and J ends lost 2 bases and 0 bases respectively, with 16 bases between them. The V gene's germline CDR1 is GTSNPN and CDR2 SVGIG (reference sequence). This CDR3 is 17 amino acids long. The CDR3 here is CAWSRGALGPNTGELFF. The CDR3 nucleotides are TGTGCCTGGAGTCGGGGGGCCCTAGGCCCGAACACCGGGGAGCTGTTTTTT.

The V gene is TRBV7-3, the J gene TRBJ2-7; 7 nucleotides agree with TRBD1. J was trimmed by 2 bases and V by 1 base; bases with no gene match: 8. CDR1 SGHTA and CDR2 FQGTGA come from the germline V gene. The CDR3 totals 16 residues. The CDR3 bases are TGTGCCAGCAGCTTAAAGTGGGCAGGGGGAACCTACGAGCAGTACTTC. It translates to CASSLKWAGGTYEQYF.

The chain has TRBV11-2 and TRBJ2-5; D is possibly TRBD2 (5 bases). Trimming pared 5 bases from V and 5 bases from J, leaving 15 bases between. Germline V gene sequence: CDR1 SGHAT, CDR2 FQNNGV. This CDR3 has 14 residues. In DNA form, the CDR3 reads TGTGCCAGCAGCCCCGGACTGGCGCTGGAGACCCAGTACTTC. This encodes CASSPGLALETQYF.

This clonotype was recorded many times. The V call is TRBV13, the J call TRBJ2-7, with 12 bases that match TRBD1. Germline V gives CDR1 PRHDT, CDR2 FYEKMQ (reference sequence). The J segment lost 5 bases and the V segment lost 5 bases, leaving 10 bases of the junction unmatched. The CDR3 sequence is 16 residues long. The CDR3 loop is CASSPSPGQGADEQYF. CDR3 in DNA: TGTGCCAGCAGCCCATCTCCGGGACAGGGGGCAGACGAGCAGTACTTC.

This clonotype was recorded many times. The chain has TRBV7-9 and TRBJ2-1; a weak D match, TRBD1 (6 bases). Germline CDR1 reads SEHNR; CDR2 reads FQNEAQ (reference sequence). Trimming removed 5 bases from V and 0 bases from J, with 14 bases in between. CDR3 size: 16 residues. The CDR3 DNA follows: TGTGCCAGCAGCCCCCGGCAGGGGAGCTCCTACAATGAGCAGTTCTTC. This gives the protein CASSPRQGSSYNEQFF.

V and J are TRBV5-6 and TRBJ1-3; no firm D call. Germline values: CDR1 SGHDT, CDR2 YYEEEE. This CDR3 region has 15 residues. Trimming shortened V by 0 bases and J by 4 bases, and 11 bases separated the two germline ends. In DNA, the CDR3 is TGTGCCAGCAGCTTGGGAGCCATACTCGGAAACACCATATATTTT. Its protein is CASSLGAILGNTIYF.

In its sample, this clonotype was seen a few times. This chain uses TRBV6-1 with TRBJ1-5; 7 bases are shared with TRBD1. The germline CDR1 and CDR2 sequences are MNHNS and SASEGT. There are 15 residues in the CDR3. The V and J ends lost 6 bases and 0 bases, in that order; junction bases with no gene match: 5. The chain's CDR3 is CASRLRGNSNQPQHF. CDR3 nucleotides: TGTGCCAGCAGGCTCAGGGGGAATAGCAATCAGCCCCAGCATTTT.

This clonotype was observed many times. V and J are TRBV2 and TRBJ2-5, with 10 bases fitting TRBD1. The trim removed 5 bases at V and 5 bases at J, leaving 2 bases unmatched. Germline V gene lookup returns CDR1 SNHLY and CDR2 FYNNEI. This CDR3 is built from 13 residues. CDR3 residues: CASSSGQGETQYF. The CDR3 DNA follows: TGTGCCAGCAGTTCGGGACAGGGGGAGACCCAGTACTTC.

The rearrangement uses TRBV20-1 and TRBJ1-1, with 9 nucleotides matching TRBD1. Losses at the gene ends were 0 bases for V and 1 base for J; bases not matched to a gene: 6. The CDR3 extends over 16 amino acids. CDR1 is DFQATT and CDR2 is SNEGSKA in the germline V gene (reference sequence). CDR3 bases: TGCAGTGCTAGAGATCGGGGACAGGGCTGGAACACTGAAGCTTTCTTT. Translating gives CSARDRGQGWNTEAFF.